This T cell receptor beta chain comes out of a study of radiotherapy plus CTLA-4 blockade in lung cancer. Study summary: In under 20% of patients, objective responses were seen; 31% had disease control. Study-wide points: Expansion in blood of tumor-derived TCR clones was seen after radiotherapy plus ipilimumab. Together with interferon-beta, which increased in serum after radiation, early dynamic changes in blood T cell clones were reportedly the best predictors of response.

In germline, CDR1 is SGHDT, CDR2 YYEEEE. The CDR3 runs to 12 residues. With 3 bases removed from V and 4 bases from J, the gap between germline ends came to 6 bases. This table comes from immunoSEQ multiplex PCR, and its TCRdb copy is limited to in-frame clones, with some not included. The sample consists of approximately 60,000 clones, approximately 80% of them appearing once. Chemo-refractory metastatic non-small-cell lung cancer patients were treated with focal radiation plus CTLA-4 blockade with ipilimumab. A word on this clone: Its antigen is undetermined.

The sample in question was peripheral blood, obtained from a patient treated with radiotherapy plus ipilimumab. The TCR sequence derives from a human donor with non-small cell lung cancer whose response to radiotherapy plus ipilimumab could not be evaluated. The chain couples TRBV5-6 to TRBJ2-3; D ambiguous. As DNA, the CDR3 is TGTGCCAGCAGCTCCCAGGCAGATACGCAGTATTTT. This gives the protein CASSSQADTQYF.